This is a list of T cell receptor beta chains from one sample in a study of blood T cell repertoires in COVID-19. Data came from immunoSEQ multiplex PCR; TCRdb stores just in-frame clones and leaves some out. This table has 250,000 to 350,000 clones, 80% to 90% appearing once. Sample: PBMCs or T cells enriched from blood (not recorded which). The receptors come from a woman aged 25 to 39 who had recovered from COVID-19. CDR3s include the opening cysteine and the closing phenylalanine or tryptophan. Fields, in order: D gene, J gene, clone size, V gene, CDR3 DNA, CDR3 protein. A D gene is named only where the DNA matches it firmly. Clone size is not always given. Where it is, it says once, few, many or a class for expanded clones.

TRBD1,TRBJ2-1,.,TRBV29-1,TGCAGCGCCCGGGACAGGGTCTACAATGAGCAGTTCTTC,CSARDRVYNEQFF
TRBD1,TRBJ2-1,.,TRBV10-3,TGTGCCATCAGGTTAACAGGGGGCAGAAATGAGCAGTTCTTC,CAIRLTGGRNEQFF
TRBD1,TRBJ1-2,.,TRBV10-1,TGCGCCAGCAGTGTTACAGGGGGAAGAGGCTACACCTTC,CASSVTGGRGYTF
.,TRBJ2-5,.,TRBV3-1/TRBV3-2,TGTGCCAGCAGCCGGGCAGGGAGGGGGGCACAAGAGACCCAGTACTTC,CASSRAGRGAQETQYF
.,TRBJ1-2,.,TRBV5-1,TGCGCCAGCAGCCCGACGGGGGAAGCCAACTATGGCTACACCTTC,CASSPTGEANYGYTF
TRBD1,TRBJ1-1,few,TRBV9,TGTGCCAGCAGCGCGGGGGACAGGGGTTATGTGAACACTGAAGCTTTCTTT,CASSAGDRGYVNTEAFF
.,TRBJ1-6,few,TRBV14,TGTGCCAGCAGCCAACGGACAGCAAATTCACCCCTCCACTTT,CASSQRTANSPLHF
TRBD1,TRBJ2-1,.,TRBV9,TGTGCCAGCAGCGTCTCCGGACAGGGTTTCCATGAGCAGTTCTTC,CASSVSGQGFHEQFF
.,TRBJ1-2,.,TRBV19,TGTGCCAGTAGTATGATATACGCAGGGAGGGACTATGGCTACACCTTC,CASSMIYAGRDYGYTF
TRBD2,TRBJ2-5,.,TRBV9,TGTGCCAGCAGCGTACTAGCGGGGGATATGTACCAAGAGACCCAGTACTTC,CASSVLAGDMYQETQYF
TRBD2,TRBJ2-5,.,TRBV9,TGTGCCAGCAGCGCGGGACTAGCGGACTCCCGCGAGACCCAGTACTTC,CASSAGLADSRETQYF
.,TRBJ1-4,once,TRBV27,TGTGCCAGCAGTTTTAGGGCAGGGCAAGAAAAACTGTTTTTT,CASSFRAGQEKLFF
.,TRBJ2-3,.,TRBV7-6,TGTGCCAGCAGCTTAGGAGGTATTACAGATACGCAGTATTTT,CASSLGGITDTQYF
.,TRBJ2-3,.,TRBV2,TGTGCCAGCAGTGAAATGGGAGCCGCGGGTCTGGATACGCAGTATTTT,CASSEMGAAGLDTQYF
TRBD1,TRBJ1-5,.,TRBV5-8,TGTGCCAGCAGCGCCGGACAGGGGGTAATTTTGGGCAATCAGCCCCAGCATTTT,CASSAGQGVILGNQPQHF
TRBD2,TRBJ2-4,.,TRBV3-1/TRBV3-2,TGTGCCTGCAGCCAAGTTTTGATCGGGGGGGGCGGGCTACGCTTC,CACSQVLIGGGGLRF
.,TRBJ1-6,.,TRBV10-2,TGCGCCAGCACCCCGGGACTTAATTCACCCCTCCACTTT,CASTPGLNSPLHF
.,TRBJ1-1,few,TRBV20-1,TGCAGTGCTCGGGGGGACACTGAAGCTTTCTTT,CSARGDTEAFF
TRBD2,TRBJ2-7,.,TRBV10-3,TGTGCCATCAGTGAGAGCGGGGGGGAATACGAGCAGTACTTC,CAISESGGEYEQYF
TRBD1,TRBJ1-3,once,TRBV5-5,TGTGCCAGCAGCCGACAGACAGGGGGCGGAAACACCATATATTTT,CASSRQTGGGNTIYF
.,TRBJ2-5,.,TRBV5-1,TGCGCCAGCAGCTCCTTGTGGCTCCAAGAGACCCAGTACTTC,CASSSLWLQETQYF
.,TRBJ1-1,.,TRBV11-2,TGTGCCAGCAGCTTAGTGGGGAGGGGCACTGAAGCTTTCTTT,CASSLVGRGTEAFF
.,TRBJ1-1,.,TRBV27,TGTGCCAGCAGTTTAAACGGCCGAGGGATGGGTGAAGCTTTCTTT,CASSLNGRGMGEAFF
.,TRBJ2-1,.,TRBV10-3,TGTGCCATCAGAGCCAACCGGGGGGCCAGCTCCTACAATGAGCAGTTCTTC,CAIRANRGASSYNEQFF
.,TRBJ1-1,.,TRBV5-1,TGCGCCAGCAGCTTGGCCAGGCCTCTCACTGAAGCTTTCTTT,CASSLARPLTEAFF
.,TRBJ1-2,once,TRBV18,TGTGCCAGCTCAGGGGGAGGAGACTATGGCTACACCTTC,CASSGGGDYGYTF
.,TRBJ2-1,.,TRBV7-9,TGTGCCAGCAGCCAAGCAAGGACTGGGCCCTACAATGAGCAGTTCTTC,CASSQARTGPYNEQFF
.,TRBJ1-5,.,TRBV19,TGTGCCAGTAGTACATCGGTAAGGTGGGGACTGTTTAGCAATCAGCCCCAGCATTTT,CASSTSVRWGLFSNQPQHF
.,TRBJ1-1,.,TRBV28,TGTGCCAGCTCGAATCGGGGGAAGAACACTGAAGCTTTCTTT,CASSNRGKNTEAFF
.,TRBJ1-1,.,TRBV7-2,TGTGCCAGCAGCAATCCCGGGGGTAACACTGAAGCTTTCTTT,CASSNPGGNTEAFF
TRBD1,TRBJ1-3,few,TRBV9,TGTGCCAGCAGCGCACCGACAGGGCCTGGAAACACCATATATTTT,CASSAPTGPGNTIYF
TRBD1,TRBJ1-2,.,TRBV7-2,TGTGCCAGCAGCCTCCCGGGACAGGGGGGCTACACCTTC,CASSLPGQGGYTF
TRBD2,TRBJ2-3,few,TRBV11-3,TGTGCCAGCAGTAGCGGGGGGGCTATAGATACGCAGTATTTT,CASSSGGAIDTQYF
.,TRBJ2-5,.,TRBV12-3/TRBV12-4,TGTGCCAGCACCCTAGCGAAACAAGAGACCCAGTACTTC,CASTLAKQETQYF
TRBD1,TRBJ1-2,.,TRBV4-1,TGCGCCAGCAGCCAAGATCGGGACAGGGGGTTCGACTATGGCTACACCTTC,CASSQDRDRGFDYGYTF
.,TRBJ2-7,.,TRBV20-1,TGCAGTGCTAGTAGGTTCACAGTGCAGTACTTC,CSASRFTVQYF
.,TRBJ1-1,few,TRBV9,TGTGCCAGCAGCGTAGGAACGGGGGCTGAAGCTTTCTTT,CASSVGTGAEAFF
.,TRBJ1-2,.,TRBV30,TGTGCCTGGAGTGTAACGGGGGGTTATATCGGCTACACCTTC,CAWSVTGGYIGYTF
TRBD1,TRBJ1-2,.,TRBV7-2,TGTGCCAGCAGCTTAGCGGCCTCAGGGGGATATGGCTACACCTTC,CASSLAASGGYGYTF
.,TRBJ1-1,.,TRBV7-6,TGTGCCAGCAGCCGAGGGGGTTACACTGAAGCTTTCTTT,CASSRGGYTEAFF
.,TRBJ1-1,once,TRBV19,TGTGCCAGTAGTCGCTCCACGTCGGCAGGCGAAGCTTTCTTT,CASSRSTSAGEAFF
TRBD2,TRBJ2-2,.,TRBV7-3,TGTGCCAGCAGCTTAACCACTAGCGGGGGTGGGCTGTTTTTT,CASSLTTSGGGLFF
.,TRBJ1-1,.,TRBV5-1,TGCGCCAGCAGCTTGGACGGACAGAACACTGAAGCTTTCTTT,CASSLDGQNTEAFF
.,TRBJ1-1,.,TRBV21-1,TGTGCCAGCAGCAAAGCCGGGACTTGGGACACTGAAGCTTTCTTT,CASSKAGTWDTEAFF
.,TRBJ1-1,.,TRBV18,TGTGCCAGCTCCCAGGGTAGGGACACTGAAGCTTTCTTT,CASSQGRDTEAFF
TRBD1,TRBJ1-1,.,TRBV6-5,TGTGCCAGCAGTTACAGCCAGGGGGCGAAGAGAACTGAAGCTTTCTTT,CASSYSQGAKRTEAFF